This T cell receptor (beta chain) originates from a study of T cell responses to AZD1222 COVID-19 vaccine. The germline CDR1 and CDR2 sequences are LGHNA and YNFKEQ. The germline V and J ends were trimmed by 0 bases and 15 bases, with 15 bases remaining between them. There are 13 residues in the CDR3. Here immunoSEQ multiplex PCR was the method, and the copy in TCRdb shows in-frame clones only, minus some. Counted here are around 120,000 clones, around nine tenths occurring once; the ten biggest clones make up 11%. This clonotype originated in an adult in good health. V and J are TRBV4-2 and TRBJ2-1; D is ambiguous. Specimen: peripheral blood, collected on day 0 of MenACWY control vaccination. The CDR3 DNA follows: TGTGCCAGCAGCCAAGATAGGACGCTAGTTACGTTCTTC. Protein product: CASSQDRTLVTFF.